This T cell receptor beta chain derives from a study of blood T cell repertoires in COVID-19. As for the study in general: Acute-phase and convalescent COVID-19 samples originated in the United States, Italy and Spain. Sources were T cells, B-cell-depleted T cells, or PBMCs; the material itself was cDNA or gDNA.

In the original processing: Reference gene primer amplification gave nucleated cell count estimates. Clones were read by immunoSEQ multiplex PCR, and TCRdb kept only the in-frame ones, dropping some. The V and J calls and clone size were taken over from that table, and D and trimming were inferred from the DNA. In the table there are 150,000 to 200,000 clones, around 81% of which are singletons. CDR3 length equals 14 residues. V lost 3 bases to trimming and J lost 8 bases; unmatched junction nucleotides: 1. The germline gives CDR1 SGHDT, CDR2 YYEEEE. The TCR comes from a man in his 70s who had recovered from COVID-19. The rearrangement joins TRBV5-6 to TRBJ2-4; TRBD2 agrees at 14 bases. The specimen was peripheral blood. The CDR3 bases are TGTGCCAGCAGCTCGGGACTAGCGGGGGACATTCAGTACTTC. The encoded protein is CASSSGLAGDIQYF.